Sequencing of this T cell receptor (beta chain) was carried out in a study of cytomegalovirus exposure and HLA in healthy donors (dated by TCRdb to 2016 to 2017). Broadly, across the study: According to an earlier analysis of 587 of the donors, about 190 million T cells yielded 117 million unique TCR beta sequences and roughly 280 Gb of sequence data. To predict cytomegalovirus infection status, the study combined high-throughput TCR immunosequencing, statistical association of individual TCRs with disease status, and machine learning. Using immunosequencing, the study profiled T cell repertoires from roughly 650 subjects and related those repertoires to cytomegalovirus serostatus. About 280 gigabases of sequencing data and 91 million or so unique TCR sequences made up an early release that covered 500 to 700 HLA-typed donors. All discovery cohort repertoires had been generated using a single sequencing platform. The number of typed donors differed by locus: roughly 620-630 for A, B, C, DRB1 and DQB1; 522 for DQA1; fewer than 610 for DPA1; and approximately 450 for DPB1. Donor age, sex, ethnicity and CMV serostatus were compiled together with the repertoire data. On average, around 230,000 unique TCR beta nucleotide sequences were sequenced per donor among some 430 genotyped donors of the cohort, with 15% to 20% of those sequences being non-productive. HLA typing included class I and class II loci at four-digit resolution. The study was designed to test whether signatures of past pathogen exposure could be identified by cataloging public T cell receptors. Among the roughly 390 genotyped donors, under 90% belonged to the genetic ancestry cluster associated with self-reported Caucasian donors. Rather than using new phenotypic data, the later analysis identified candidate immune exposures from TCR beta sequences and from how often those sequences occurred across donors. A later analysis re-analyzed previously published TCR beta repertoires from 650 to 800 donors and added high-resolution HLA genotyping to study TCR occurrence patterns. An earlier analysis of approximately 630 of the donors applied high-throughput TCR beta sequencing to assess whether each TCR beta V gene segment acted as functional or pseudogenic. Roughly five DR-DQ haplotypes were handled as single units for association and clustering because linkage in the cohort was strong. A separate validation cohort of 100 to 150 different subjects was used in addition to the approximately 640-subject first cohort. Genome-wide SNP genotypes for about three fifths of the roughly 700 donors were used in a later genetic analysis, which treated that subset as a discovery cohort. General findings and caveats noted by the study authors: Across donors, most TCR sequences were observed very rarely, whereas some public TCRs were present in many individuals. This cohort had only TCR beta chains sequenced, and the lack of alpha or paired-chain data limited which features could be detected. Because some donors lacked HLA typing at each locus, the association tests relied only on the typed subset. Strong co-occurrence of HLA alleles, especially DR and DQ, made assigning TCR associations to individual alleles difficult. An earlier analysis of 450 to 750 of the donors showed that most TCR beta V segments appeared in productive rearrangements either about 87% or about 30% of the time, which broadly matched IMGT annotations. Sequencing depth was assumed to be roughly uniform across donors in the presence/absence analyses, though that assumption may not hold. Some IMGT-functional V segments, including TRBV6-2 and TRBV6-3, could not be distinguished by the 87-base-pair reads and were therefore excluded. The classifier was reported to diagnose cytomegalovirus status with high specificity and sensitivity in both the original cohort and the validation cohort. The study listed 150 to 200 TCR beta chains as associated with cytomegalovirus. A later analysis found that TCR association rates varied across HLA loci, with DRB1 alleles showing the most associated TCRs and HLA-C alleles the fewest. Several of the top co-occurrence clusters appeared to be linked to parvovirus B19, influenza, CMV and Epstein-Barr virus, according to a later analysis. A cluster of highly shared sequence variants was judged likely to represent a technical artifact of the sequencing pipeline. A later analysis found that most CMV-associated TCR beta chains appeared HLA-restricted, with HLA associations seemingly driven largely by CMV exposure. In vitro tests confirmed that a few of the cytomegalovirus-associated TCR beta chains recognize cytomegalovirus antigens. It was suggested by the authors that the approach could potentially be generalized to other disease states and immunological phenotypes. A later genetic analysis reported fewer N-insertions in productive TCRs among donors in an Asian-associated ancestry cluster than the roughly 620-donor mean. A later genetic analysis associated a missense DCLRE1C variant with V-gene and J-gene trimming of TCR beta chains, and an independent cohort replicated the association. In a later analysis, around 17,000 TCR beta sequences were associated with specific HLA alleles at a false discovery rate of 0.05. Because counts were too low, about 17 rarely observed V segments, including chromosome 9 orphons, were excluded from the earlier analysis of under 650 of the donors. CMV serostatus was the only immune exposure information available for the cohort. A further reported finding was that TCR beta sequences accurately predicted the HLA-A and HLA-B alleles for most subjects in the first cohort. Linkage disequilibrium might explain the correlated functional status among segregating V segments, but an unknown experimental factor could not be ruled out. In a later analysis, HLA-associated TCR beta chains showed more clonal expansion and lower generation probabilities than non-associated chains that were equally common.

The cohort was made up of approximately 700 healthy bone marrow donors. At the time of sampling, all cohort members were nominally healthy, though unrecorded immune exposures were likely present. The donor tested CMV seronegative and was one of the 352 seronegative cohort members. A peripheral blood sample was provided by each donor, and peripheral blood mononuclear cells were used for TCR beta sequencing. Genomic DNA was extracted from the blood cell samples with the Qiagen DNeasy Blood Extraction Kit. The CDR3, from cysteine to phenylalanine, totals 15 residues. Here the CDR3 DNA is all that survives: 45 bases in frame from base 1. Library preparation employed the immunoSEQ multiplex PCR assay. For the multiplex PCR, a mixture combining 60 forward primers for TCR Vbeta segments and 13 reverse primers for TCR Jbeta segments was used. The CDR3 region of rearranged TCR beta genes was amplified from genomic DNA by a multiplex PCR assay. On the Illumina HiSeq System, the amplified TCR beta libraries were sequenced as 87-base-pair reads. The source study handled its data this way. Across the 500 to 750 repertoires, a later analysis counted tens of millions of unique TCR beta chains, around 11 million of which were shared by at least two donors. Raw reads were error-corrected and collapsed into unique sequences with a nearest-neighbor algorithm that merged closely related sequences to remove PCR and sequencing errors. Alignment of CDR3 sequences to IMGT reference sequences was used to assign V, D and J gene segments. For a sequence to be retained, a match of at least six nucleotides to both a V gene segment and a J gene segment was required. A rearrangement was called productive if the CDR3 had no stop codons and remained in frame with V and J, and every other rearrangement was called non-productive. CDR3 was defined according to IMGT convention as the region running from the second conserved V-encoded cysteine to the conserved J-encoded phenylalanine. Sequences without an unambiguous match to a single V gene segment were excluded from the earlier analysis of a few hundred of the donors. In an earlier analysis of a few hundred of the donors, a V segment was called functional when productive rearrangements were above 56.7%, and segregating when the standard deviation between donors exceeded 5%. To diagnose cytomegalovirus status from the catalog of TCR beta chain sequences, a statistical classification framework was built. In a later analysis, TCR nucleotide sequences were compared against IMGT/GENE-DB human TR gene sequences so that V and J genes could be assigned. Using the TCRdist pipeline, a later analysis assigned CDR3 sequences along with most-parsimonious VDJ recombination scenarios. In a later analysis, every TCR beta chain was defined by the combination of its CDR3 amino acid sequence and its V-gene family, and reads without a unique V-gene family were dropped. As a way to deal with suspected cross-contamination and a sequencing artifact, a later analysis dropped roughly 620 nucleotide sequences that were highly shared and had low generation probability. In a later analysis, a clonal expansion index was calculated for each public chain from normalized within-repertoire ranks of inferred template counts. A later analysis computed generation probabilities with a VDJ recombination model fitted to out-of-frame rearrangements, and checked the results against IGoR. A later analysis scored TCR-TCR, TCR-HLA and TCR-CMV co-occurrence with hypergeometric tests, applying a repertoire-size bias correction to TCR pairs. False discovery rates were estimated in a later analysis by permuting HLA or CMV assignments 20 times. In a later analysis, co-occurring TCRs were grouped using DBSCAN, and TCRdist sequence similarity was added for clustering within HLA-allele-positive subsets. Repertoires with fewer than 30,000 or more than 120,000 public chains were left out of co-occurrence clustering, as were about five repertoires with anomalous nucleotide sharing. TCRdb took over this immuneACCESS table, retaining in-frame rearrangements with V and J assigned. Such tables are incomplete; in checked studies, under half of the missing clones stem from an unresolved V gene, and the remainder is unexplained. V and J calls and clone size are as listed in that table; D and trimming were resolved from the DNA. Counted in this sample were 150,000 to 200,000 clones; roughly 82% of them appeared once. The top ten hold more than 1.5% of the sample.

As to this clone: The target of this receptor is not known. There are no base qualities to consult, and no much larger clone falls within one base.

The V and J segments used are TRBV21-1 and TRBJ2-3; TRBD2, the table's D call, was not compared with the DNA. TRBV21-1 corresponds to a pseudogene. Sequenced sample: PBMCs. This receptor was identified in a man aged 35-49 years in good health and CMV-seronegative. The base sequence is TGTGCCAGCAGCAATGGTAGGCGGGGGACAGATACGCAGTATTTT. It specifies CASSNGRRGTDTQYF.